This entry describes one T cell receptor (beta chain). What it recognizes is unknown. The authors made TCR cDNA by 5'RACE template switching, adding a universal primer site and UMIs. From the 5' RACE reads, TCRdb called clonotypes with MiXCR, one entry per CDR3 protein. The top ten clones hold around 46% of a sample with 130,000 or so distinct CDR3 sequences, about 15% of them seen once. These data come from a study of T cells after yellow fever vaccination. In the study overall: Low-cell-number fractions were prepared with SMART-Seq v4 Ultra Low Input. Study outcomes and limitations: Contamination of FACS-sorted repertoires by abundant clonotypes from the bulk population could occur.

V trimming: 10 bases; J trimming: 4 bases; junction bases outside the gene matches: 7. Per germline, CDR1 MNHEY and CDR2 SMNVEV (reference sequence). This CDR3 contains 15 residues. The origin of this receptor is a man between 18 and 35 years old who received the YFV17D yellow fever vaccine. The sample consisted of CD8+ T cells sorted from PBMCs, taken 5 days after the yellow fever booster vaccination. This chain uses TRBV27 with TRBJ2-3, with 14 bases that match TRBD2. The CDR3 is CATQRTSGGSDTQYF. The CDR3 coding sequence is TGTGCCACTCAACGGACTAGCGGGGGGTCAGATACGCAGTATTTT.